This TCR beta chain is from a study of shared clonotypes between healthy human individuals. Germline lookup yields CDR1 SGDLS and CDR2 YYNGEE. This CDR3 spans 15 amino acids. A remark on this clone: One end of the junction varies from germline; a read error may be responsible.

Clones were read by immunoSEQ multiplex PCR, and TCRdb kept only the in-frame ones, dropping some. The sample holds approximately 640,000 clones; 90% are singletons and the top ten take about a third. The chain couples TRBV9 to TRBJ2-5; maybe TRBD2 (5 bases). The receptor comes from a man between 18 and 35 years old in good health. Some clones in this sample may be carry-over from other donors' samples. Source material: memory CD8+ T cells from PBMCs. The sample's subset: CD45RO+ cells pooled with CCR7-negative TemRA cells. CDR3 sequence (DNA): TGTGCCAGCAGCGTACTGGACTCGAAACAAGAGACCCGGTACTTC. It translates to CASSVLDSKQETRYF.